This T cell receptor (beta chain) was sequenced for a study of T cell changes during pregnancy in multiple sclerosis. Here immunoSEQ multiplex PCR was the method, and the copy in TCRdb shows in-frame clones only, minus some. The table includes fewer than 85,000 clones, about 93% detected once. Germline loops: CDR1 MDHEN, CDR2 SYDVKM. Trimming pared 2 bases from V and 3 bases from J, leaving 15 bases between. This CDR3 has 16 amino acids. This specimen was peripheral blood, taken after pregnancy. This TCR was sampled from a female donor in good health, enrolled as a control in a pregnancy study. This rearrangement joins TRBV28 to TRBJ2-3, with D tentatively TRBD2 (6 bases). CDR3 in DNA: TGTGCCAGCAGTTTAACACGGGAGACGGCGACAGATACGCAGTATTTT. Its protein product is CASSLTRETATDTQYF.